These 3 T cell receptor beta chains came from one sample sequenced in a study of identical twins. TCRdb reprocessed the 5' RACE reads with MiXCR, giving one entry per CDR3 protein. The sample lists 400,000 to 500,000 distinct CDR3 sequences; roughly 20% were seen once. Source material: naive T cells sorted from blood. Every receptor here comes from a man aged 45-65 years in good health.

This clonotype was detected ten times or more. The chain recombines TRBV5-1 with TRBJ1-1; a weak D match, TRBD1 (6 bases). CDR1 is SGHRS and CDR2 is YFSETQ in the germline V gene. The CDR3 has 14 amino acids. V dropped 3 bases and J dropped 1 base, with 10 bases sitting between them. CDR3 sequence reads: CASSSGQPNTEAFF. For the CDR3, the DNA is TGCGCCAGCAGCTCTGGACAGCCGAACACTGAAGCTTTCTTT.

The V gene is TRBV5-1, the J gene TRBJ2-7; 12 positions match TRBD2. The CDR3 consists of 16 residues. Looked up from germline, CDR1 is SGHRS and CDR2 is YFSETQ. The junction had 5 bases not matched to a gene; V was cut back by 2 bases and J by 2 bases. The CDR3 DNA is TGCGCCAGCAGCTTTTCCCCTAGCGGGAGGGCCTACGAGCAGTACTTC. Its translation: CASSFSPSGRAYEQYF.

In this sample, this clonotype turned up a few times. This chain links TRBV25-1 with TRBJ1-2; D unclear. This CDR3 has 11 amino acids. Trimming stripped 4 bases from V and 2 bases from J, with 2 bases between. Germline values: CDR1 MGHDK, CDR2 SYGVNS. The chain's CDR3 is CASSANYGYTF. The CDR3 DNA reads TGTGCCAGCAGTGCAAACTATGGCTACACCTTC.